Sequencing of this TCR beta chain was carried out in a study of T cells expressing NK-cell markers. From germline, CDR1 is SQVTM and CDR2 ANQGSEA. This CDR3 comprises 14 residues. After re-calling the 5' RACE reads, TCRdb lists one entry per CDR3 protein, DNA absent. There are 500,000 to 600,000 distinct CDR3 sequences in the sample, with around 3.3% held by the top ten. The receptor's source is a young man in good health. Sequencing was performed on blood T cells: a sorted CD56 or NKG2C T cell subset, CD4+ or CD8+ T cells, or bulk PBMC T cells (not recorded which). The chain recombines TRBV29-1 with TRBJ1-1; TCRdb outputs TRBD1, but without DNA this stays unchecked. The CDR3 is CSGHHRGEGTEAFF.